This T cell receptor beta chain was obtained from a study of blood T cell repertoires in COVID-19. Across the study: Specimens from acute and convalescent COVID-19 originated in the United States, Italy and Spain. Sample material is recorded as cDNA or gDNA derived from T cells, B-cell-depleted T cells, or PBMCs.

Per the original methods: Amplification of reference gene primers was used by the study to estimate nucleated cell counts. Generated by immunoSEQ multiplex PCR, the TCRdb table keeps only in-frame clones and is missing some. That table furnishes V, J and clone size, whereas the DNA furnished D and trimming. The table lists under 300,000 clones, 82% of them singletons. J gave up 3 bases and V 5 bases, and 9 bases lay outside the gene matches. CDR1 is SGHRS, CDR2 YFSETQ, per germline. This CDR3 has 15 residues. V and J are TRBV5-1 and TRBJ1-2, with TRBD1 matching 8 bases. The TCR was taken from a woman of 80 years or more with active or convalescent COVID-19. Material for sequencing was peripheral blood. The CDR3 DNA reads TGCGCCAGCAGAATAGCCCCGACAGGGGACTATGGCTACACCTTC. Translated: CASRIAPTGDYGYTF.